This passage covers 9 T cell receptor beta chains from one sample sequenced in a study of control samples from healthy donors and cancer patients. The data were produced by immunoSEQ multiplex PCR, yet TCRdb's version contains in-frame clones alone and is incomplete. The table has over 40,000 clones, more than 70% seen once. Material for sequencing was PBMCs. The receptors were sampled from a man aged 45-65 years with head and neck cancer.

This clone was recorded only once. V usage is TRBV7-9 and J usage is TRBJ1-1; D not certain. Deletions cut 4 bases from V and 2 bases from J, with 8 bases between. The CDR3 spans 13 residues. CDR1 and CDR2 (germline): SEHNR, FQNEAQ (reference sequence). The CDR3 sequence is CASSWGSNTEAFF. The CDR3 nucleotides read TGTGCCAGCAGCTGGGGTAGCAACACTGAAGCTTTCTTT.

The chain recombines TRBV7-3 with TRBJ2-1; D perhaps matches TRBD2 (6 bases). The V end was cut by 5 bases, the J end by 0 bases, with 14 bases between. The CDR3 covers 16 residues. The germline CDR1 and CDR2 sequences are SGHTA and FQGTGA. The CDR3 spells CASSPFGGSSYNEQFF. In DNA form, the CDR3 reads TGTGCCAGCAGCCCCTTTGGGGGGAGCTCCTACAATGAGCAGTTCTTC.

The chain carries TRBV27 and TRBJ1-1; D uncertain. The V and J ends lost 3 bases and 4 bases respectively, with 15 bases between them. The CDR3 is made up of 15 amino acids. Looked up from germline, CDR1 is MNHEY and CDR2 is SMNVEV (reference sequence). The CDR3 is CASSLARGGGTEAFF. In DNA form, the CDR3 reads TGTGCCAGCAGTTTGGCGAGAGGTGGAGGCACTGAAGCTTTCTTT.

This rearrangement joins TRBV27 to TRBJ1-5, with D uncertain. Trimming left V 6 bases short and J 0 bases short, with 3 bases between. The CDR3 covers 12 residues. CDR1 and CDR2 from the germline V gene are MNHEY and SMNVEV (reference sequence). This chain's CDR3 is CASRPSNQPQHF. CDR3 nucleotides: TGTGCCAGCAGGCCTAGCAATCAGCCCCAGCATTTT.

The V and J genes are TRBV29-1 and TRBJ2-1; D is tentatively TRBD1 or TRBD2 (5 bases each). The V end lost 0 bases, the J end lost 4 bases, and 16 bases lay between the germline ends. The CDR3 spans 16 residues. CDR1 is SQVTM and CDR2 is ANQGSEA in the germline V gene. The CDR3 DNA sequence: TGCAGCGTTGAAGAGGGACGGCGGGCAAATTACAATGAGCAGTTCTTC. Encoded protein: CSVEEGRRANYNEQFF.

The chain employs TRBV5-3 and TRBJ1-5; weak D call: TRBD1 (5 bases). TRBV5-3 carries the ORF label, with uncertain function. The CDR3 is made up of 16 amino acids. Trimming removed 4 bases from V and 1 base from J, with 15 bases in between. CDR3: CARSEAQGLSNQPQHF. CDR3 nucleotide sequence: TGTGCCAGAAGCGAGGCCCAGGGTTTGAGCAATCAGCCCCAGCATTTT.

The gene calls are TRBV2 and TRBJ1-5, with D perhaps TRBD1 (5 bases). V dropped 6 bases and J dropped 2 bases, with 17 bases sitting between them. This CDR3 comprises 16 residues. Germline V gives CDR1 SNHLY, CDR2 FYNNEI. The CDR3 sequence is CASSKSGGYRNQPQHF. CDR3 sequence (DNA): TGTGCCAGCAGCAAAAGCGGGGGATACCGCAATCAGCCCCAGCATTTT.

The chain links TRBV4-3 to TRBJ1-2, with TRBD1 as a possible D gene (5 bases). Per germline, CDR1 LGHNA and CDR2 YSLEER. The CDR3 is 15 residues long. Between the trimmed V and J ends, which lost 0 bases and 6 bases, there was a span of 14 bases. The CDR3 bases are TGCGCCAGCAGCCAAGATAGGACACGGAGCGATGGCTACACCTTC. This codes for CASSQDRTRSDGYTF.

This chain uses TRBV27 with TRBJ1-5; tentative D call: TRBD1 (6 bases). The CDR3 sequence is 15 residues long. The germline V and J ends were trimmed by 3 bases and 2 bases, with 11 bases remaining between them. Germline CDR1 and CDR2: MNHEY and SMNVEV (reference sequence). The CDR3 sequence is CASSFRGVGNQPQHF. The DNA for the CDR3 is TGTGCCAGCAGTTTTAGGGGGGTTGGCAATCAGCCCCAGCATTTT.